One sample yielded the 21 T cell receptor beta chains listed below, sequenced in a study of blood T cell repertoires in COVID-19. Libraries were prepared by immunoSEQ multiplex PCR; TCRdb keeps only in-frame clonotypes and omits some of them. The table lists 150,000 to 200,000 clones, about 91% of them singletons. The sequencing input was peripheral blood. These receptors were taken from a woman between 50 and 59 years old with acute or convalescent COVID-19.

CDR3 residues: CASSRDIQETQYF. In DNA form, the CDR3 reads TGTGCCAGCTCCCGGGACATACAAGAGACCCAGTACTTC. The rearrangement links TRBV18 to TRBJ2-5, with D possibly matching TRBD1 (6 bases). This CDR3 has 13 residues. With 6 bases removed from V and 2 bases from J, the gap between germline ends came to 10 bases. Germline CDR1 is KGHSH and CDR2 is LQKENI. Looking up the rest from reference TRBV18 and TRBJ2-5 gives the full variable domain: NAGVMQNPRHLVRRRGQEARLRCSPMKGHSHVYWYRQLPEEGLKFMVYLQKENIIDESGMPKERFSAEFPKEGPSILRIQQVVRGDSAAYFCASSRDIQETQYFGPGTRLLVL.

The chain links TRBV7-2 to TRBJ1-1, with 10 bases fitting TRBD1. The J segment lost 8 bases and the V segment lost 1 base, leaving 7 bases of the junction unmatched. This CDR3 region has 15 residues. Looked up from germline, CDR1 is SGHTA and CDR2 is FQGNSA. CDR3 region: CASSLGDRGRGEAFF. CDR3 nucleotide sequence: TGTGCCAGCAGCTTAGGGGACAGGGGACGGGGGGAAGCTTTCTTT.

The rearrangement links TRBV9 to TRBJ2-6, with D perhaps matching TRBD2 (6 bases). This CDR3 has 16 residues. Trimming left V 2 bases short and J 2 bases short, with 11 bases between. Looked up from germline, CDR1 is SGDLS and CDR2 is YYNGEE. The CDR3 DNA is TGTGCCAGCAGCGTCCTCGGGGGAGCTGGGGCCAACGTCCTGACTTTC. The encoded protein is CASSVLGGAGANVLTF. The full variable domain, with the rest looked up from reference TRBV9 and TRBJ2-6, is DSGVTQTPKHLITATGQRVTLRCSPRSGDLSVYWYQQSLDQGLQFLIQYYNGEERAKGNILERFSAQQFPDLHSELNLSSLELGDSALYFCASSVLGGAGANVLTFGAGSRLTVL.

The CDR3 DNA is TGTGCCAGCTCACTTGACAGGGGTTCCTACAATGAGCAGTTCTTC. Translated: CASSLDRGSYNEQFF. The rearrangement links TRBV18 to TRBJ2-1, with TRBD1 identical over 8 bases. The CDR3 is 15 amino acids. Trimming removed 4 bases from V and 1 base from J; junction bases left unmatched: 3. Germline V gives CDR1 KGHSH, CDR2 LQKENI.

This clone was counted between two and nine times. The chain's CDR3 is CAWSVGLNEQFF. The DNA for the CDR3 is TGTGCCTGGAGTGTAGGACTCAATGAGCAGTTCTTC. This chain connects TRBV30 to TRBJ2-1; a weak D match, TRBD2 (5 bases). Trimming stripped 0 bases from V and 6 bases from J, with 6 bases between. Germline CDR1 GTSNPN, CDR2 SVGIG (reference sequence). The CDR3 runs 12 residues.

This clone has more than one count but fewer than ten. This chain connects TRBV2 to TRBJ1-1; D is perhaps TRBD1 (5 bases). The length of the CDR3 is 12 residues. Trimming left V 6 bases short and J 7 bases short, with 12 bases between. Germline V gene sequence: CDR1 SNHLY, CDR2 FYNNEI. The CDR3 coding sequence is TGTGCCAGCAGCATGGGGGGGAGTGAAGCTTTCTTT. Its protein product is CASSMGGSEAFF.

The chain carries TRBV19 and TRBJ1-5; D perhaps matches TRBD1 (5 bases). V dropped 4 bases and J dropped 3 bases, with 13 bases sitting between them. Germline assignment: CDR1 LNHDA and CDR2 SQIVND (reference sequence). This CDR3 is built from 15 residues. The CDR3 nucleotides read TGTGCCAGTAGTAGAATGACAGCCTTCAATCAGCCCCAGCATTTT. This encodes CASSRMTAFNQPQHF.

This chain links TRBV10-2 with TRBJ1-2; D may be TRBD1 (6 bases). CDR3 length: 13 residues. Trimming removed 6 bases at V and 6 bases at J, with 14 bases between. Germline CDR1 is WSHSY and CDR2 is SAAADI. The CDR3 DNA reads as TGCGCCAGCAGGCCCCAGGGGAGTAATGGCTACACCTTC. This sequence encodes CASRPQGSNGYTF.

V usage is TRBV30 and J usage is TRBJ1-2; TRBD1 might be the D (6 bases). Germline loops: CDR1 GTSNPN, CDR2 SVGIG (reference sequence). The CDR3 is 15 residues long. The V gene lost 4 bases and the J gene lost 4 bases, with 19 bases spanning the gap. CDR3 residues: CAWTGFSGGPYGYTF. In nucleotides, the CDR3 is TGTGCCTGGACCGGGTTCTCGGGGGGGCCCTATGGCTACACCTTC. The full variable domain, completed using reference TRBV30 and TRBJ1-2, is SQTIHQWPATLVQPVGSPLSLECTVEGTSNPNLYWYRQAAGRGLQLLFYSVGIGQISSEVPQNLSASRPQDRQFILSSKKLLLSDSGFYLCAWTGFSGGPYGYTFGSGTRLTVV.

The chain joins TRBV7-9 to TRBJ1-5; no definite D call. The CDR3 totals 12 residues. Trimming cost V 3 bases and J 8 bases, with 8 bases left between them. Germline V gene lookup returns CDR1 SEHNR and CDR2 FQNEAQ (reference sequence). The CDR3 coding sequence is TGTGCCAGCAGCTTTTCTTTTGAGCCCCAGCATTTT. Protein: CASSFSFEPQHF.

The chain links TRBV24-1 to TRBJ2-2, with D tentatively TRBD2 (5 bases). Trimming took off 1 base at V and 3 bases at J, with 11 bases between the two ends. CDR3 length equals 16 residues. Germline CDR1 is KGHDR and CDR2 is SFDVKD. The CDR3, as DNA: TGTGCCACCAGTGATTTCTCGGGGTTGGACACCGGGGAGCTGTTTTTT. As protein: CATSDFSGLDTGELFF.

This chain connects TRBV21-1 to TRBJ1-5; the table calls TRBD1, which could not be checked here. TRBV21-1 is a documented pseudogene. CDR3 length: 17 amino acids. CDR3 DNA: TGTGCCAGCAGCAAACCCTCGACAGGGAGTAGCAATCAGCCCCAGCATTTT. It specifies CASSKPSTGSSNQPQHF.

The chain joins TRBV19 to TRBJ2-2, with a weak D call TRBD1 (5 bases). The CDR3 is 16 residues long. CDR1 is LNHDA and CDR2 is SQIVND in the germline V gene (reference sequence). Trimming shortened V by 4 bases and J by 3 bases, and 15 bases separated the two germline ends. The CDR3 DNA follows: TGTGCCAGTAGTACCCCCCGGACATCTTACACCGGGGAGCTGTTTTTT. Amino acids: CASSTPRTSYTGELFF.

The genes are TRBV11-2 and TRBJ2-5; D might be TRBD1 (6 bases). V shed 5 bases and J shed 6 bases, with 19 bases lying between them. The CDR3 has 15 amino acids. The V gene's germline CDR1 is SGHAT and CDR2 FQNNGV. This chain's CDR3 is CASSNDRLTLQTQYF. The CDR3 bases are TGTGCCAGCAGCAACGACAGGTTAACTTTGCAGACCCAGTACTTC.

The J gene is TRBJ2-1, the V gene TRBV10-2, with 14 bases identical to TRBD2. This CDR3 is built from 15 residues. Germline-derived CDR1 and CDR2 are WSHSY and SAAADI. J gave up 7 bases and V 8 bases, and 7 bases lay outside the gene matches. The CDR3 region is CASGPGTSGRNEQFF. The CDR3 DNA sequence: TGCGCCAGCGGTCCTGGGACTAGCGGGAGAAATGAGCAGTTCTTC.

The V and J genes are TRBV3-1 (or the pseudogene TRBV3-2) and TRBJ1-5, with TRBD1 as a possible D gene (5 bases). There are 14 residues in the CDR3. The V gene's germline CDR1 is LGHDT and CDR2 YNNKEL (reference sequence). Trimming took off 2 bases at V and 6 bases at J, with 11 bases between the two ends. The CDR3 DNA sequence: TGTGCCAGCAGCCAATGGGGAAGGGGTCAGCCCCAGCATTTT. This gives the protein CASSQWGRGQPQHF.

The rearrangement joins TRBV2 to TRBJ2-7, with TRBD2 as a possible D gene (5 bases). The length of the CDR3 is 14 residues. Trimming removed 4 bases from V and 2 bases from J, with 12 bases in between. CDR1 is SNHLY and CDR2 is FYNNEI in the germline V gene. CDR3 amino acids: CASSALATTYEQYF. In nucleotides, the CDR3 is TGTGCCAGCAGTGCTTTAGCGACTACCTACGAGCAGTACTTC.

This rearrangement joins TRBV3-1 (or the pseudogene TRBV3-2) to TRBJ1-2; 8 bases map to TRBD1. From germline, CDR1 is LGHDT and CDR2 YNNKEL (reference sequence). The length of the CDR3 is 14 residues. CDR3 DNA sequence: TGTGCTACCGGGACAGGCGGCTTAGGGGATGGCTACACCTTC. It codes for CATGTGGLGDGYTF.

This sequence joins TRBV5-1 and TRBJ2-5; the D gene is possibly TRBD2 (7 bases). The germline V gene encodes CDR1 SGHRS and CDR2 YFSETQ. The V and J ends lost 4 bases and 3 bases respectively, with 16 bases between them. The CDR3 is 15 residues long. The CDR3 sequence is CASSPLGRGEETQYF. CDR3 sequence (DNA): TGCGCCAGCAGCCCCCTGGGGAGGGGGGAAGAGACCCAGTACTTC.

The chain is built from TRBV18 and TRBJ2-6; 7 bases align to TRBD2. The CDR3 runs to 18 residues. Unmatched junction bases numbered 10, after V lost 3 bases and J lost 2 bases. Per the germline V gene, CDR1 is KGHSH and CDR2 is LQKENI. In DNA, the CDR3 is TGTGCCAGCTCACCCGCGGGGAGGGGTCTCGCTGGGGCCAACGTCCTGACTTTC. This gives the protein CASSPAGRGLAGANVLTF.

This chain links TRBV30 with TRBJ1-4; TRBD1 matches at 9 bases. This CDR3 has 14 residues. CDR1 is GTSNPN and CDR2 is SVGIG in the germline V gene (reference sequence). The CDR3 nucleotides are TGTGCGTCGAATGCGGGGACAGGGCGTGAAAAACTGTTTTTT. Protein product: CASNAGTGREKLFF.